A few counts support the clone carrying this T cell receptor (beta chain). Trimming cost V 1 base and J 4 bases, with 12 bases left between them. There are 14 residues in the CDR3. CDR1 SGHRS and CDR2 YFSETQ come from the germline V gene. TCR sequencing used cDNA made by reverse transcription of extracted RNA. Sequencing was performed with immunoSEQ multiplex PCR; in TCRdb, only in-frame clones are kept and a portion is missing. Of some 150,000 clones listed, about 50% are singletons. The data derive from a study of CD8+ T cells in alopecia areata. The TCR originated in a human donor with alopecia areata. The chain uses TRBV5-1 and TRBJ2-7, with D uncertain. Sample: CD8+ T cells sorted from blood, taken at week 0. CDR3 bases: TGCGCCAGCAGCTTGCCAGGAAACAATTACGAGCAGTACTTC. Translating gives CASSLPGNNYEQYF.